The table lists the clone carrying this T cell receptor (beta chain) with many counts. Its antigen is not known. The data are from a study of neurological immune-mediated disorders. Study-wide results and limits: Expansion of TCR clones was greatest in HTLV-1-associated myelopathy and smallest in multiple sclerosis, where it fell below that of healthy controls.

CDR3 length equals 12 residues. The V gene lost 3 bases and the J gene lost 5 bases, with 4 bases spanning the gap. Germline V CDR1 and CDR2: MNHEY, SMNVEV (reference sequence). Every sequencing run generated in excess of 180 million TCR-beta sequences. These sequences covered 15-18 subjects. One entry per CDR3 protein results from TCRdb running MiXCR on the 5' RACE reads. The repertoire includes about 38,000 distinct CDR3 sequences, around a tenth of them detected once, and 3% to 4.5% sits in the top ten. The chain links TRBV27 to TRBJ2-2, with no clear D. The sequence was collected from a woman in her twenties or thirties with HTLV-1-associated myelopathy (HAM/TSP). The sequenced material came from CD4+ T cells from blood. CDR3 protein: CASSLRTGELFF. For the CDR3, the DNA is TGTGCCAGCAGTTTGAGGACCGGGGAGCTGTTTTTT.